Below are 3 T cell receptor beta chains sequenced from a single sample in a study of blood T cells in healthy people across ages. A second PCR, run for roughly 7 to 12 cycles, used a sample-barcoded 5' primer plus a J-beta primer mix. TCRdb reprocessed the 5' RACE reads via MiXCR and lists one record per CDR3 protein. The sample holds fewer than 800,000 distinct CDR3 sequences; approximately 25% are singletons and the top ten take under 10%. The sample also formed part of further work on T cells of mothers and their children.

Material: blood. These receptors were taken from a boy aged 5-17 years in good health.

This clonotype was observed a handful of times. CDR3 nucleotide sequence: TGTGTCACCGGGACAGCCTCCTACGAGCAGTACTTC. It specifies CVTGTASYEQYF. This chain uses TRBV28 with TRBJ2-7, with 7 positions matching TRBD1. This CDR3 contains 12 residues. Germline loops: CDR1 MDHEN, CDR2 SYDVKM.

With respect to this clonotype: A much larger clonotype is one base distant, so this may be a read error. V gene TRBV20-1 combines with J gene TRBJ1-4; TRBD1 matches 9 bases. CDR1 is DFQATT, CDR2 SNEGSKA, per germline (reference sequence). There are 15 residues in the CDR3. V dropped 8 bases and J dropped 8; count of bases not matched to a gene: 15. Here the CDR3 DNA reads TGCAGTACTAAGGACAACAGGGGGCTTAGGGAAAAACTGTTTTTT. The encoded protein is CSTKDNRGLREKLFF.

This rearrangement joins TRBV7-2 to TRBJ2-7; D gene unclear. Germline V gene lookup returns CDR1 SGHTA and CDR2 FQGNSA. The CDR3 totals 14 residues. Trimming removed 4 bases from V and 0 bases from J, with 10 bases in between. CDR3 protein: CASSSYTSSYEQYF. The DNA of the CDR3 is TGTGCCAGCAGCTCCTATACCAGCTCCTACGAGCAGTACTTC. The full variable domain, rest sourced from reference TRBV7-2 and TRBJ2-7, is GAGVSQSPSNKVTEKGKDVELRCDPISGHTALYWYRQSLGQGLEFLIYFQGNSAPDKSGLPSDRFSAERTGGSVSTLTIQRTQQEDSAVYLCASSSYTSSYEQYFGPGTRLTVT.